The 23 T cell receptor beta chains in this list originate from one sample, sequenced in a study of early T cells in non-severe SARS-CoV-2 infection (dated by TCRdb to 2020 to 2023). Libraries came from 5' RACE. The data were produced on a NextSeq 500. The raw public data were reprocessed by TCRdb itself: fastp quality trimming at Q25, MiXCR clonotype calling, in-frame beta chains only. Each CDR3 protein gets just one entry, which takes the most common genes and DNA from the rows behind it. This sample holds tens of thousands of distinct CDR3 sequences; roughly 12% were observed only once. 2.9% of the sample rests with the top ten. Sequenced material: whole blood. These receptor sequences come from an adult who was a healthcare worker with PCR-confirmed SARS-CoV-2 infection or an uninfected control (not recorded which).

This clonotype is labeled as medium-sized (0.01 to 0.1%). This chain connects TRBV11-2 to TRBJ2-5, with D possibly TRBD2 on 7 matching bases. The germline V gene has CDR1 SGHAT and CDR2 FQNNGV. This CDR3 spans 16 amino acids. V lost 4 bases and J lost 1, with 16 bases in between. The CDR3 nucleotides read TGTGCCAGCAGCTCCACCATGGGGGGGCCCCAAGAGACCCAGTACTTC. Encoded protein: CASSSTMGGPQETQYF.

The genes are TRBV5-6 and TRBJ2-2; the D gene could be TRBD1 or TRBD2 (5 bases each). The V gene's germline CDR1 is SGHDT and CDR2 YYEEEE. The CDR3 runs to 17 residues. V lost 3 bases to trimming and J lost 0 bases, with 15 bases between them. CDR3 sequence: CASSWRPGTANTGELFF. CDR3 coding DNA: TGTGCCAGCAGCTGGAGACCCGGGACGGCGAACACCGGGGAGCTGTTTTTT.

This clonotype was seen a few times. V usage is TRBV11-2 and J usage is TRBJ2-3; perhaps D is TRBD1 or TRBD2 (5 bases each). The germline CDR1 and CDR2 sequences are SGHAT and FQNNGV. The V end was cut by 0 bases, the J end by 2 bases, with 12 bases between. The CDR3 is 16 residues long. The CDR3 here is CASSLEGGTSTDTQYF. The CDR3 DNA is TGTGCCAGCAGCTTAGAAGGTGGGACGTCCACAGATACGCAGTATTTT.

The chain combines TRBV12-3 or TRBV12-4 with TRBJ2-1; D call uncertain. CDR3 length: 15 amino acids. V dropped 0 bases and J dropped 5 bases, with 11 bases sitting between them. The DNA for the CDR3 is TGTGCCAGCAGTTTAGCGCGCCAGGTAGACAATGAGCAGTTCTTC. It translates to CASSLARQVDNEQFF.

This chain connects TRBV7-9 to TRBJ1-3; 7 bases are shared with TRBD1. CDR3 length: 12 residues. In germline, CDR1 is SEHNR, CDR2 FQNEAQ (reference sequence). Trimming took 11 bases from V and 4 from J; bases not matched to a gene: 5. The CDR3, as DNA: TGTGCCGGACAGACAGGGGGAAACACCATATATTTT. Protein product: CAGQTGGNTIYF.

This clonotype was detected only a few times. The chain recombines TRBV3-1 with TRBJ1-6, with D tentatively TRBD1 (5 bases). Germline CDR1 and CDR2: LGHDT and YNNKEL (reference sequence). Trimming pared 0 bases from V and 8 bases from J, leaving 14 bases between. The CDR3 is made up of 16 amino acids. Written as DNA, the CDR3 is TGTGCCAGCAGCCAAGACGGGACTGATTATGATTCACCCCTCCACTTT. Amino acid sequence: CASSQDGTDYDSPLHF.

This clonotype was counted only a few times. This rearrangement joins TRBV19 to TRBJ2-7; D not resolved. Germline V gives CDR1 LNHDA, CDR2 SQIVND (reference sequence). There are 13 residues in the CDR3. With 5 bases removed from V and 4 bases from J, the gap between germline ends came to 12 bases. The CDR3 sequence: CASSPLLGYEQYF. The CDR3 DNA reads as TGTGCCAGTAGTCCCCTTTTGGGTTACGAGCAGTACTTC.

The rearrangement uses TRBV14 and TRBJ2-4, with a weak D call TRBD1 (6 bases). Germline V CDR1 and CDR2: SGHDN, FVKESK. This CDR3 is built from 19 residues. V lost 0 bases, J lost 6 bases, and 24 bases lay in between. The CDR3 DNA is TGTGCCAGCAGCCAAGAGCCGAAGGAGGATACAGGGTCGGTAAACATTCAGTACTTC. Translation gives CASSQEPKEDTGSVNIQYF.

The sample holds many counts of this clonotype. The chain employs TRBV5-4 and TRBJ2-5; tentatively, D is TRBD1 or TRBD2 (5 bases each). The CDR3 has 15 amino acids. Germline loops: CDR1 SGHNT, CDR2 YYREEE (reference sequence). Trimming removed 6 bases from V and 5 bases from J, with 20 bases in between. The CDR3 spells CASTSGRTWGETQYF. The CDR3 bases are TGTGCCAGCACCTCAGGTCGGACCTGGGGGGAGACCCAGTACTTC.

With regard to this clonotype: A much bigger clone sits one base away, suggesting this may be a read error. The rearrangement uses TRBV4-1 and TRBJ1-2; 9 nucleotides line up with TRBD1. The CDR3 totals 17 residues. Germline V gene lookup returns CDR1 MGHRA and CDR2 YSYEKL. V lost 3 bases, J lost 7 bases, and 15 bases stayed unmatched. The chain's CDR3 is CASSHGVTGGAGFGYTF. CDR3 coding DNA: TGCGCCAGCAGCCACGGCGTCACAGGGGGCGCGGGATTTGGCTACACCTTC.

In its sample, this clonotype was seen many times. The chain combines TRBV11-3 with TRBJ1-6; D is possibly TRBD1 (5 bases). Germline V lookup: CDR1 SGHNT, CDR2 YENEEA. V was trimmed by 0 bases and J by 5 bases, leaving 14 bases between them. The CDR3 has 17 residues. For the CDR3, the DNA is TGTGCCAGCAGCTTAGATAGCGCGGGCAGGGATAATTCACCCCTCCACTTT. It encodes CASSLDSAGRDNSPLHF.

The chain carries TRBV29-1 and TRBJ2-7; D is tentatively TRBD1 or TRBD2 (5 bases each). With 6 bases removed from V and 1 base from J, the gap between germline ends came to 13 bases. The germline V gene encodes CDR1 SQVTM and CDR2 ANQGSEA. The CDR3 extends over 13 amino acids. The CDR3 protein is CSVGKGSSYEQYF. In DNA, the CDR3 is TGCAGCGTGGGGAAGGGGAGTTCCTACGAGCAGTACTTC.

The sample holds many counts of this clonotype. This rearrangement joins TRBV18 to TRBJ1-4; D is undetermined. Germline V lookup: CDR1 KGHSH, CDR2 LQKENI. The CDR3 totals 15 residues. Trimming pared 2 bases from V and 7 bases from J, leaving 14 bases between. CDR3 region: CASSPILDITEKLFF. The CDR3 DNA reads as TGTGCCAGCTCACCAATTCTAGATATAACTGAAAAACTGTTTTTT.

This chain joins TRBV27 and TRBJ1-1; 10 nucleotides line up with TRBD1. From germline, CDR1 is MNHEY and CDR2 SMNVEV (reference sequence). The CDR3 covers 13 residues. Unmatched junction bases numbered 6, after V lost 7 bases and J lost 7 bases. CDR3 loop: CASNADRGVEAFF. DNA of the CDR3: TGTGCCAGCAACGCGGACAGGGGGGTTGAAGCTTTCTTT.

This clonotype was detected a few times. The rearrangement uses TRBV6-1 and TRBJ1-1; D call uncertain. V was clipped by 8 bases and J by 1 base, with 11 bases between them. The CDR3 consists of 13 residues. Germline V gene sequence: CDR1 MNHNS, CDR2 SASEGT. The DNA of the CDR3 is TGTGCCAGCGGTCTCTCAGGGAACACTGAAGCTTTCTTT. Amino acid sequence: CASGLSGNTEAFF.

This clonotype was recorded many times. The J gene is TRBJ1-4, the V gene TRBV30; a weak D match, TRBD1 (6 bases). V was clipped by 1 base and J by 10 bases, with 7 bases between them. CDR3 length: 11 amino acids. The germline gives CDR1 GTSNPN, CDR2 SVGIG (reference sequence). CDR3 sequence: CAWSGGGKLFF. The CDR3 DNA reads as TGTGCCTGGAGTGGAGGGGGAAAACTGTTTTTT. Full variable domain (missing parts from reference TRBV30 and TRBJ1-4): SQTIHQWPATLVQPVGSPLSLECTVEGTSNPNLYWYRQAAGRGLQLLFYSVGIGQISSEVPQNLSASRPQDRQFILSSKKLLLSDSGFYLCAWSGGGKLFFGSGTQLSVL.

This clonotype was seen repeatedly, ten times or more. The rearrangement uses TRBV7-8 and TRBJ2-7; D tentatively fits TRBD1 or TRBD2 (5 bases each). CDR1 and CDR2 from the germline V gene are SGHVS and FQNEAQ. The V and J ends lost 5 bases and 4 bases respectively, with 18 bases between them. CDR3 length equals 15 residues. The DNA of the CDR3 is TGTGCCAGCAGCCCTGGGACGGTCGCTTGGTACGAGCAGTACTTC. Amino acid sequence: CASSPGTVAWYEQYF.

Ten or more counts support this clonotype. The gene calls are TRBV14 and TRBJ2-7; TRBD2 is a possible D gene (6 bases). Deletions cut 1 base from V and 4 bases from J, with 14 bases between. CDR1 is SGHDN, CDR2 FVKESK, per germline. The CDR3 contains 15 residues. The CDR3 is CASSQGGGAVYEQYF. Here the CDR3 DNA reads TGTGCCAGCAGCCAAGGGGGCGGGGCGGTGTACGAGCAGTACTTC.

In this sample, this clonotype turned up many times. This chain connects TRBV5-5 to TRBJ2-7, with unresolved D. V was cut by 4 bases and J by 0 bases, with 17 bases left in between. The CDR3 sequence is 16 residues long. Germline lookup yields CDR1 SGHKS and CDR2 YYEKEE (reference sequence). The CDR3 here is CASSPVPLTSSYEQYF. As DNA, the CDR3 is TGTGCCAGCAGCCCGGTCCCACTGACTTCCTCCTACGAGCAGTACTTC.

This chain uses TRBV5-1 with TRBJ2-3, with D unresolved. CDR1 is SGHRS and CDR2 is YFSETQ in the germline V gene. V was cut by 2 bases and J by 5 bases, with 12 bases left in between. The CDR3 is made up of 14 amino acids. CDR3 residues: CASSLGWAEDTQYF. In DNA form, the CDR3 reads TGCGCCAGCAGCTTAGGGTGGGCCGAAGATACGCAGTATTTT.

In this sample, this clonotype turned up a few times. The DNA of the CDR3 is TGTGCCACCAGCAGAGGGGACTCACGCAATGAGCAGTTCTTC. Its translation: CATSRGDSRNEQFF. The chain carries TRBV15 and TRBJ2-1, with a weak D call TRBD2 (6 bases). Germline assignment: CDR1 LNHNV and CDR2 YYDKDF (reference sequence). The CDR3 spans 14 residues. Trimming took off 1 base at V and 6 bases at J, with 10 bases between the two ends. Supplemented by reference TRBV15 and TRBJ2-1, the full variable domain reads DAMVIQNPRYQVTQFGKPVTLSCSQTLNHNVMYWYQQKSSQAPKLLFHYYDKDFNNEADTPDNFQSRRPNTSFCFLDIRSPGLGDTAMYLCATSRGDSRNEQFFGPGTRLTVL.

The table lists this clonotype with a few counts. This sequence joins TRBV18 and TRBJ1-5; 8 bases are a match to TRBD1. The CDR3 spans 15 residues. Germline CDR1 KGHSH, CDR2 LQKENI. With V trimmed by 5 bases and J by 7 bases, 10 bases remained unmatched. The CDR3 DNA reads as TGTGCCAGCTCAAACGGACAGGGAATGTTCCAGCCCCAGCATTTT. Translated: CASSNGQGMFQPQHF.

The V gene is TRBV6-9, the J gene TRBJ1-2, with a tentative D call TRBD1 (6 bases). The CDR3 has 17 amino acids. Deletions cut 4 bases from V and 0 bases from J, with 18 bases between. CDR1 is MNHGY, CDR2 SVAAGI, per germline. The CDR3 sequence: CASSSQDSHHTNYGYTF. The DNA of the CDR3 is TGTGCCAGCAGTTCCCAGGACAGCCACCATACTAACTATGGCTACACCTTC.